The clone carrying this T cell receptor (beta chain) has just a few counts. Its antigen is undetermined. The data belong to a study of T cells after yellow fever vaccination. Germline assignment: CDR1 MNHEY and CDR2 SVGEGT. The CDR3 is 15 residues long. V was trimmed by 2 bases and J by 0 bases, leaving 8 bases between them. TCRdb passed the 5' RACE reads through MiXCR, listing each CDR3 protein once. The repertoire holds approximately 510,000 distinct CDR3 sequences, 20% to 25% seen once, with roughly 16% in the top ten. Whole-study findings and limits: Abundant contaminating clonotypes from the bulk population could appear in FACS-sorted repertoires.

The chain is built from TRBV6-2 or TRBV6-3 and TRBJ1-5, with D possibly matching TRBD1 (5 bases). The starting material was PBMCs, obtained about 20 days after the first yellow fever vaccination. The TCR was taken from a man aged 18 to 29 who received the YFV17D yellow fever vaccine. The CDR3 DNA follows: TGTGCCAGCAGTTACACAGGATATAGCAATCAGCCCCAGCATTTT. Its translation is CASSYTGYSNQPQHF.